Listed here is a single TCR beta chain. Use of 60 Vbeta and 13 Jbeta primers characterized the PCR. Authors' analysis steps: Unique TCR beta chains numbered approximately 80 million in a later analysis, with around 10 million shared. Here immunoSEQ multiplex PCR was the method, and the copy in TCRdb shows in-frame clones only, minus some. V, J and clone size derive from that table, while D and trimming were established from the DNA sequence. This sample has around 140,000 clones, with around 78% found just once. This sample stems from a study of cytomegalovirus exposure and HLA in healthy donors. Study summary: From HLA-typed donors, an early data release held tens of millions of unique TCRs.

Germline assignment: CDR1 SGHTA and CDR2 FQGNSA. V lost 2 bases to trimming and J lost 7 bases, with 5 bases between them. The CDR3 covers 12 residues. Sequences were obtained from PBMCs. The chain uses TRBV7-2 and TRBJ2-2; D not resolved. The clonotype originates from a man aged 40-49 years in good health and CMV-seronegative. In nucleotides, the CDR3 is TGTGCCAGCAGCTTACTCCTCGGGGAGCTGTTTTTT. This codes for CASSLLLGELFF.